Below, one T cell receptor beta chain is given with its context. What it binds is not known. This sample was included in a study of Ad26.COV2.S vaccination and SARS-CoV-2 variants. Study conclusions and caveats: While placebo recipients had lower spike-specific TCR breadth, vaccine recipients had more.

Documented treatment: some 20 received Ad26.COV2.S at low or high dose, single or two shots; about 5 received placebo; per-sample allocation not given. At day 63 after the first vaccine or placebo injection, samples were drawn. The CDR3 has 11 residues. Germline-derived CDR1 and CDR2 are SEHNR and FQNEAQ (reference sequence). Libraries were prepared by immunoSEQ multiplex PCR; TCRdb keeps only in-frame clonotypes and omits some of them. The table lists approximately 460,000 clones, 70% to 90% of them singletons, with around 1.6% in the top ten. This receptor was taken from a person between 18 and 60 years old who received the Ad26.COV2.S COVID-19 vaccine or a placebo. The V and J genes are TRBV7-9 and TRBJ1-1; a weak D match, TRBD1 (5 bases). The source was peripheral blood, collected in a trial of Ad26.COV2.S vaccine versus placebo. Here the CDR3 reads CAGEGLTEAFF. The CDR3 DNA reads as TGTGCGGGGGAAGGGCTCACTGAAGCTTTCTTT.